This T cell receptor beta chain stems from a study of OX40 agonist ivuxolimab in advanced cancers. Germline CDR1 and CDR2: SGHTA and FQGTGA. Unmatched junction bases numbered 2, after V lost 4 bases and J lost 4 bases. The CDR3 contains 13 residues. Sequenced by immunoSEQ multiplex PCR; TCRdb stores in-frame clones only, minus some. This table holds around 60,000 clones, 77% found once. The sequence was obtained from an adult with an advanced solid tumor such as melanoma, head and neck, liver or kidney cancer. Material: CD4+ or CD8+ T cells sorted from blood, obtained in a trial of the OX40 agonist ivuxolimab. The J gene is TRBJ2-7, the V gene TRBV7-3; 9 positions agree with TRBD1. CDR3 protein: CASSSDRGYEQYF. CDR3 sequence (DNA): TGTGCCAGCAGCTCGGACAGGGGATACGAGCAGTACTTC.